This entry is about one T cell receptor (beta chain). Its specificity is unknown. These data originate in a study of cytomegalovirus exposure and HLA in healthy donors. Study results and caveats: Most of the TCR beta V segments (in an earlier analysis) were productive either about 87% or about 30% of the time. Among TCR sequences, most were rare, though some public TCRs appeared in many donors.

This PCR relied on a set of 60 Vbeta primers and 13 Jbeta primers. The table came from immunoSEQ multiplex PCR; TCRdb's copy has only in-frame clones and leaves some out. Among roughly 120,000 clones listed, around three quarters were seen once. Trimming took off 3 bases at V and 5 bases at J, with 10 bases between the two ends. The CDR3 has 13 residues. Germline CDR1 and CDR2: SGHTA and FQGNSA. J is TRBJ2-5 and V is TRBV7-2, with a weak D call TRBD2 (6 bases). The receptor's source is a man between 18 and 29 years old in good health and CMV-seronegative. Sequencing was done on a sample of PBMCs. The CDR3 spells CASSLTRTETQYF. DNA for the CDR3: TGTGCCAGCAGCTTGACTAGAACGGAGACCCAGTACTTC.